This T cell receptor (beta chain) was documented in a study of cytomegalovirus exposure and HLA in healthy donors. This CDR3 is built from 15 residues. Germline lookup yields CDR1 PRHDT and CDR2 FYEKMQ (reference sequence). The V end lost 0 bases, the J end lost 2 bases, and 8 bases lay between the germline ends. The data were produced by immunoSEQ multiplex PCR, yet TCRdb's version contains in-frame clones alone and is incomplete. The sample yields a few hundred thousand clones, around 80% seen once. Source material: PBMCs. This clonotype was obtained from a woman between 25 and 40 years old in good health and CMV-seropositive. The chain recombines TRBV13 with TRBJ2-1; the D gene is possibly TRBD2 (5 bases). In nucleotides, the CDR3 is TGTGCCAGCAGCTTAGGACTAGTCCCCTACAATGAGCAGTTCTTC. Encoded protein: CASSLGLVPYNEQFF.